A selection of T cell receptor beta chains follows, all from one sample in a study of CD8 T cells in Susac syndrome. MiXCR, run by TCRdb on the immunoSEQ multiplex PCR reads, gives a single entry per CDR3 protein. The table lists about 180,000 distinct CDR3 sequences, 94% of them singletons, with roughly 0.12% in the top ten. Sample: CD4+ T cells from PBMCs. The source is a human donor with Susac syndrome. Each CDR3 is given with its conserved first and last residue. The order of the fields is V gene, clone size, J gene, D gene, CDR3 DNA, CDR3 protein. D genes are given only for firm matches. Clone sizes are given selectively: once, few, many, or a class where the clone is expanded.

>TRBV29-1|-|TRBJ2-1|-
TGCAGCGCTCCTACCGGGCCAAGCTCCTACAATGAGCAGTTCTTC
CSAPTGPSSYNEQFF
>TRBV6-1|-|TRBJ2-3|TRBD1
TGTGCCAGCATGGGACAGGAAAGGGTGGGTACAGATACGCAGTATTTT
CASMGQERVGTDTQYF
>TRBV6-5|-|TRBJ2-7|-
TGTGCCAGCAGCCCTCGGAACTACGAGCAGTACTTC
CASSPRNYEQYF
>TRBV12-3/TRBV12-4|-|TRBJ1-1|-
TGTGCCAGCAGGCCGGAACAGGCTGTCGGCACTGAAGCTTTCTTT
CASRPEQAVGTEAFF
>TRBV30|-|TRBJ2-3|-
TGTGCCTGGACCCCGGGCGGGGTTAGCACAGATACGCAGTATTTT
CAWTPGGVSTDTQYF
>TRBV25-1|-|TRBJ1-1|TRBD1
TGTGCCAGCAGTGGAAAGACAGGGCTAGGCACTGAAGCTTTCTTT
CASSGKTGLGTEAFF
>TRBV29-1|-|TRBJ2-5|-
TGCAGCGTTGTAGGCAGATACCAAGAGACCCAGTACTTC
CSVVGRYQETQYF
>TRBV18|-|TRBJ1-2|-
TGTGCCAGCTCACCAGAAGACGCCTATGGCTACACCTTC
CASSPEDAYGYTF
>TRBV20-1|-|TRBJ1-1|-
TGCAGTGCTAAACAGGGCGGGGCTGAAGCTTTCTTT
CSAKQGGAEAFF
>TRBV18|-|TRBJ2-3|-
TGTGCCAGCTCACTTCAGCGGAGCACAGATACGCAGTATTTT
CASSLQRSTDTQYF
>TRBV18|-|TRBJ2-7|TRBD2
TGTGCCAGCTCACCCGGCCGGACTAGCGGGGGCCGTACCTACGAGCAGTACTTC
CASSPGRTSGGRTYEQYF
>TRBV6-9|-|TRBJ2-7|-
TGTGCCAGCACCGCCTACGAGCAGTACTTC
CASTAYEQYF
>TRBV4-2|-|TRBJ2-5|-
TGTGCCAGCAGCCCGCCGGGGAGACAAGAGACCCAGTACTTC
CASSPPGRQETQYF
>TRBV4-3|-|TRBJ1-6|-
TGCGCCAGCAGCCAAGAGGCTACTTCACCCCTCCACTTT
CASSQEATSPLHF
>TRBV7-9|-|TRBJ2-5|-
TGTGCCAGCAGCTTCACGGCGGAGCGGGAGACCCAGTACTTC
CASSFTAERETQYF
>TRBV9|-|TRBJ1-1|-
TGTGCCAGCAGCGGGGACGGTATGAACACTGAAGCTTTCTTT
CASSGDGMNTEAFF
>TRBV5-1|-|TRBJ1-2|-
TGCGCCAGCAGCTTGGTCGGGACTGGAGATGGCTACACCTTC
CASSLVGTGDGYTF
>TRBV2|-|TRBJ2-1|-
TGTGCCAGCAGGAGGGAAGTCCCCCCATACAATGAGCAGTTCTTC
CASRREVPPYNEQFF
>TRBV5-4|-|TRBJ1-2|-
TGTGCCAGCAGCTTGAAGGGTGCGAGCTACACCTTC
CASSLKGASYTF
>TRBV2|-|TRBJ2-2|-
TGTGCCAGCAGCAGGGCGGGGTCGAACACCGGGGAGCTGTTTTTT
CASSRAGSNTGELFF
>TRBV28|-|TRBJ2-1|TRBD1
TGTGCCAGCAGTCCGCCGATGGGACAGGGGTACAATGAGCAGTTCTTC
CASSPPMGQGYNEQFF
>TRBV20-1|-|TRBJ2-5|-
TGCAGTGCCATAATTTTTGGGAACCAAGAGACCCAGTACTTC
CSAIIFGNQETQYF
>TRBV14|-|TRBJ2-1|-
TGTGCCAGCAGCCAATGGGTCGAGGGTGAGCAGTTCTTC
CASSQWVEGEQFF
>TRBV24-1|few|TRBJ2-1|-
TGTGCCACCAGTGATTTTGGGGACCAGCAGTTCTTC
CATSDFGDQQFF
>TRBV5-1|-|TRBJ2-5|TRBD2
TGCGCCAGCAGCTCTAGTAGCGGGGGGGCCGAGACCCAGTACTTC
CASSSSSGGAETQYF
>TRBV24-1|-|TRBJ2-2|-
TGTGCCACCAGTGATCCGGTTGGAGGGGACACCGGGGAGCTGTTTTTT
CATSDPVGGDTGELFF